The clone carrying this T cell receptor beta chain has just a few counts. Its specificity is not known. This record comes from a study of T cells after yellow fever vaccination. On the study more broadly: Each low-cell-number fraction was prepared by means of SMART-Seq v4 Ultra Low Input. Study-level results: Clonotypes shared by both compartments, CD4 and CD8, made up a small share. Once the booster was given, most primary-vaccination clones reappeared, at just over 95% for CD4 and roughly 91% for CD8.

Production of TCR cDNA was by 5'RACE template switching, which also added a universal primer site and UMIs. From the 5' RACE reads, TCRdb called clonotypes with MiXCR, one entry per CDR3 protein. The repertoire holds 400,000 to 650,000 distinct CDR3 sequences, with just over 20% as singletons. Trimming at V came to 0 bases and at J to 5 bases, leaving 7 bases not matched to a gene. The CDR3 is made up of 15 amino acids. From germline, CDR1 is SGHRS and CDR2 YFSETQ. The rearrangement links TRBV5-1 to TRBJ1-1; the match to TRBD1 covers 7 bases. The TCR was taken from a man in his late teens or twenties who received the YFV17D yellow fever vaccine. This specimen consisted of PBMCs, obtained 21 days after the first yellow fever vaccination. The CDR3 coding sequence is TGCGCCAGCAGCTTGGAGGGGACAGATACAACTGAAGCTTTCTTT. Encoded protein: CASSLEGTDTTEAFF.